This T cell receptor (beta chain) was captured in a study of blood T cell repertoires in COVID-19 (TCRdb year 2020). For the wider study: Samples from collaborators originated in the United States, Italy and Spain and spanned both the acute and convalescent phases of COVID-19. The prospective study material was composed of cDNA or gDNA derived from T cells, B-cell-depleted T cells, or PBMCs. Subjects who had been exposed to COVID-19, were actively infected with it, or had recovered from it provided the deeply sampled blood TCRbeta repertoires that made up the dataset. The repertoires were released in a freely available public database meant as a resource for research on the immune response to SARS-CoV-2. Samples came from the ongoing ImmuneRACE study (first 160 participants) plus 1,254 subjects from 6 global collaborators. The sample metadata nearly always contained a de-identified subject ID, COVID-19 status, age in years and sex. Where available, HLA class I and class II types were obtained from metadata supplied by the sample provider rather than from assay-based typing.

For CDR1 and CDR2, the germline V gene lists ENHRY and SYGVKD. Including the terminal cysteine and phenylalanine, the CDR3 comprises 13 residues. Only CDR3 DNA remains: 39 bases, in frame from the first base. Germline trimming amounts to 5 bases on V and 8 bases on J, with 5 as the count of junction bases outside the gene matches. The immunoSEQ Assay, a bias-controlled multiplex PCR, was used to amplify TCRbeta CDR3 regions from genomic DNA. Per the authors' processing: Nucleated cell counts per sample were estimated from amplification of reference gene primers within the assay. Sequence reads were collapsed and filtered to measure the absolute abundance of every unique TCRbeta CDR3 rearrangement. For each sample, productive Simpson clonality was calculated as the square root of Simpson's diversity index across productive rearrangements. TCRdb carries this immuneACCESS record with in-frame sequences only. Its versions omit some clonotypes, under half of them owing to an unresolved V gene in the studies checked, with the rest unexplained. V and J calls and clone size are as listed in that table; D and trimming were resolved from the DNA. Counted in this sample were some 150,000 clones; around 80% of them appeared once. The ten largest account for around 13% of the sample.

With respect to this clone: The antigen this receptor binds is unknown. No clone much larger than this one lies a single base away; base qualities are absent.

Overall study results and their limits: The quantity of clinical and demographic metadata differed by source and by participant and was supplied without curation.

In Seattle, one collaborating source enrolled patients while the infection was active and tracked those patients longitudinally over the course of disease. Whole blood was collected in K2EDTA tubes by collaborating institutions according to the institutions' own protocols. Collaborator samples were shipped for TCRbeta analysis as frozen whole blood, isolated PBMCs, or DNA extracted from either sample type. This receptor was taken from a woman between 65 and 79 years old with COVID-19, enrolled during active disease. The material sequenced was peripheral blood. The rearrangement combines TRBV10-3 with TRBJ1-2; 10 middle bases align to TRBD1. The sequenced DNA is TGTGCCATCAGTAGAGGACAGGGGGAAGGCTACACCTTC. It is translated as CAISRGQGEGYTF.